This TCR beta chain was recorded in a study of blood T cell repertoires in COVID-19. Study background: From T cells, B-cell-depleted T cells, or PBMCs came the material, which was cDNA or gDNA.

TCRdb's table, derived via immunoSEQ multiplex PCR, lists solely in-frame clones and lacks some. The sample lists over 200,000 clones; approximately 86% were seen once. Trimming pared 6 bases from V and 2 bases from J, leaving 7 bases between. The CDR3 sequence is 13 residues long. The germline V gene encodes CDR1 MNHNY and CDR2 SVGAGI (reference sequence). Sequenced input: peripheral blood. This receptor was taken from a man aged 35 to 55 who had recovered from COVID-19. The chain carries TRBV6-6 and TRBJ2-2; D is ambiguous. CDR3 bases: TGTGCCAGCAGGGCCAGTAACACCGGGGAGCTGTTTTTT. Translation: CASRASNTGELFF.